Shown below are 9 T cell receptor beta chains from a single sample sequenced in a study of glioma-infiltrating T cells after dendritic cell vaccination. Time point: after dendritic cell vaccination, including at tumor progression/relapse. Assay: immunoSEQ multiplex PCR; the TCRdb copy retains only in-frame clones and omits some. The data show about 110,000 clones, with 90% seen just once and 2.7% held by the top ten. Sequences were derived from blood, sampled after dendritic cell vaccination. The receptors stem from a human donor with glioblastoma.

This chain connects TRBV5-1 to TRBJ1-3; 7 bases are a match to TRBD1. V shed 4 bases and J 0 bases; nucleotides not matched to a gene: 7. This CDR3 is built from 16 residues. Germline loops: CDR1 SGHRS, CDR2 YFSETQ. CDR3 DNA sequence: TGCGCCAGCAGCCAAGGGACAGCGAGCTCTGGAAACACCATATATTTT. Its protein product is CASSQGTASSGNTIYF.

Only one count was recorded for this clone. The chain carries TRBV6-6 and TRBJ1-1, with TRBD1 matching over 8 bases. The CDR3 has 15 amino acids. Germline V gene sequence: CDR1 MNHNY, CDR2 SVGAGI (reference sequence). V was clipped by 6 bases and J by 0 bases; unmatched bases: 6. The CDR3: CASRPDRGMNTEAFF. CDR3 DNA sequence: TGTGCCAGCAGACCTGACAGGGGTATGAACACTGAAGCTTTCTTT.

This clone was detected once. The chain's CDR3 is CASLFGQLGAFF. The CDR3 nucleotides read TGTGCCAGTTTGTTCGGACAGTTGGGAGCTTTCTTT. This rearrangement joins TRBV7-9 to TRBJ1-1; maybe TRBD1 (6 bases). Germline CDR1 and CDR2: SEHNR and FQNEAQ (reference sequence). With 9 bases removed from V and 10 bases from J, the gap between germline ends came to 18 bases. The CDR3 is 12 residues long. The full variable domain, rest sourced from reference TRBV7-9 and TRBJ1-1, is DTGVSQNPRHKITKRGQNVTFRCDPISEHNRLYWYRQTLGQGPEFLTYFQNEAQLEKSRLLSDRFSAERPKGSFSTLEIQRTEQGDSAMYLCASLFGQLGAFFGQGTRLTVV.

This sequence joins TRBV11-1 and TRBJ1-6; D gene ambiguous. CDR1 and CDR2 from the germline V gene are SGHAT and FQDESV (reference sequence). CDR3 length equals 13 residues. The V end lost 1 base, the J end lost 9 bases, and 7 bases lay between the germline ends. CDR3 sequence (DNA): TGTGCCAGCAGCTTAGAGTACGGTTCACCCCTCCACTTT. Translating gives CASSLEYGSPLHF.

The chain carries TRBV5-1 and TRBJ1-2; 10 bases are shared with TRBD1. With V trimmed by 2 bases and J by 8 bases, 6 bases remained unmatched. The germline V gene encodes CDR1 SGHRS and CDR2 YFSETQ. The CDR3 has 14 residues. CDR3 amino acids: CASSLRDRGRGYTF. CDR3 sequence (DNA): TGCGCCAGCAGCTTAAGAGACAGGGGGCGCGGCTACACCTTC.

Concerning this clone itself: Compared with germline, one end of the junction differs, possibly owing to a read error. This chain uses TRBV7-7 with TRBJ2-1; TRBD1 aligns across 8 bases. The CDR3 extends over 15 amino acids. From germline, CDR1 is SSHAT and CDR2 FNYEAQ (reference sequence). This chain's CDR3 is CASSNDRGPYNEQFF. The CDR3 DNA sequence: TGTGCTAGCAGCAACGACAGGGGCCCCTACAATGAGCAGTTCTTC.

The rearrangement uses TRBV6-5 and TRBJ1-1; D is perhaps TRBD1 (5 bases). The germline gives CDR1 MNHEY, CDR2 SVGAGI. The CDR3 covers 12 residues. Trimming took 6 bases from V and 4 from J, leaving 9 bases between them. The CDR3 loop is CASRAGPTEAFF. In DNA form, the CDR3 reads TGTGCCAGCAGAGCGGGGCCCACTGAAGCTTTCTTT.

The chain joins TRBV10-2 to TRBJ2-7, with D tentatively TRBD2 (7 bases). The CDR3 spans 14 residues. Trimming took off 6 bases at V and 0 bases at J, with 12 bases between the two ends. CDR1 WSHSY and CDR2 SAAADI come from the germline V gene. CDR3 DNA sequence: TGCGCCAGCAGCGAAGGGGGGGCCTCCTACGAGCAGTACTTC. This gives the protein CASSEGGASYEQYF.

V gene TRBV6-1 combines with J gene TRBJ1-2, with D unclear. Deletions cut 5 bases from V and 5 bases from J, with 9 bases between. In germline, CDR1 is MNHNS, CDR2 SASEGT. This CDR3 comprises 12 residues. The CDR3 protein is CASSLQSYGYTF. CDR3 DNA sequence: TGTGCCAGCAGTCTACAGAGTTATGGCTACACCTTC.